This T cell receptor (beta chain) came from a study of human T cells and chemical hapten exposure. CDR1 MNHEY and CDR2 SVGAGI come from the germline V gene. This CDR3 contains 14 residues. V dropped 4 bases and J dropped 2 bases, with 9 bases sitting between them. Time point: patch test 3, about 24 weeks after DPC sensitization. Treatment reported: therapeutic diphenylcyclopropenone sensitization with weekly scalp DPC. Donors were 18 to 70-year-old alopecia patients suitable for DPC. TCRdb re-derived calls from the RACE reads in MiXCR, one entry per CDR3 protein. The sample lists some 89,000 distinct CDR3 sequences; around 25% were seen once.

This chain links TRBV6-5 with TRBJ2-1; possible D gene TRBD1, 5 bases. This TCR derives from a man aged 40-49 years with alopecia areata. Some clones in this sample may be carry-over from other donors' samples. The sequences come from whole blood, collected in connection with sensitization to the hapten diphenylcyclopropenone (DPC). CDR3 coding DNA: TGTGCCAGCAGTTCCCGACAGACCTACAATGAGCAGTTCTTC. Translated, it gives CASSSRQTYNEQFF.